This TCR beta chain was recovered during a study of beta chain features in type 1 diabetes. Deletions cut 0 bases from V and 2 bases from J, with 13 bases between. The CDR3 is 16 amino acids. The germline gives CDR1 SGDLS, CDR2 YYNGEE. The entirety of the isolated RNA underwent reverse transcription, so expressed TCRB transcripts were sequenced. The data were produced by immunoSEQ multiplex PCR, yet TCRdb's version contains in-frame clones alone and is incomplete. Here the sample spans under 400,000 clones, around 12% being singletons. The sequence came from a man aged 18 to 30 in good health. The gene calls are TRBV9 and TRBJ2-3, with D perhaps TRBD2 (6 bases). The sequencing input was naive CD4+ T cells from blood. CDR3 bases: TGTGCCAGCAGCGTAGGTGGGGGGACCCACACAGATACGCAGTATTTT. Protein sequence: CASSVGGGTHTDTQYF. Supplemented by reference TRBV9 and TRBJ2-3, the full variable domain reads DSGVTQTPKHLITATGQRVTLRCSPRSGDLSVYWYQQSLDQGLQFLIQYYNGEERAKGNILERFSAQQFPDLHSELNLSSLELGDSALYFCASSVGGGTHTDTQYFGPGTRLTVL.